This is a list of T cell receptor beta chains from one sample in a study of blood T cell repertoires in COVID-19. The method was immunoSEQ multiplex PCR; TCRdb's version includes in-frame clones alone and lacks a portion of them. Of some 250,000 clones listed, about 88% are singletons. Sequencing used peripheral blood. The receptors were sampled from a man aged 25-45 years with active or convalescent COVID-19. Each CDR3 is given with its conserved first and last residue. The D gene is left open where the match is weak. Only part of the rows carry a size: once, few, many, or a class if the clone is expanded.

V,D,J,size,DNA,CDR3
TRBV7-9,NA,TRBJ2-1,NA,TGTGCCAGCAGCTTGGTCGATGGAACAGTGTCCTCCTACAATGAGCAGTTCTTC,CASSLVDGTVSSYNEQFF
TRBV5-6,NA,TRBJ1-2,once,TGTGCCAGCTCTGGGACACCCGTAGGGGTGGAGGCCTTC,CASSGTPVGVEAF
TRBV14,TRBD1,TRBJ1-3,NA,TGTGCCAGCAGCCTAGACAGGGTTATAGGAGGAAACACCATATATTTT,CASSLDRVIGGNTIYF
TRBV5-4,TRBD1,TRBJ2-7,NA,TGTGCCAGCACTGACAGGGGGAGGTACGAGCAGTACTTC,CASTDRGRYEQYF
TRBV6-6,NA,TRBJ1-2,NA,TGTGCCAGCAGTCCACAGGGTGGGCACGGCTACACCTTC,CASSPQGGHGYTF
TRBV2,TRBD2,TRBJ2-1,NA,TGTGCCAGCAGTGAAGGGCGGGGGAATGAGCAGTTCTTC,CASSEGRGNEQFF
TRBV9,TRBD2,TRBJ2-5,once,TGTGCCAGCAGCCGCGTAGGGACTAGCGGGGGCCAAGAGACCCAGTACTTC,CASSRVGTSGGQETQYF
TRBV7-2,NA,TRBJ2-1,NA,TGTGCCAGCAGCCCATCTAGCCGAAGAAATGAGCAGTTCTTC,CASSPSSRRNEQFF
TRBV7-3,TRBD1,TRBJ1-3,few,TGTGCCAGCAGCTTACAGGGGGCTATCGGAAACACCATATATTTT,CASSLQGAIGNTIYF
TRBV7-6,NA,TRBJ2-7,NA,TGTGCCAGCAGCTTGAGCGGCGGGGCCTACGAGCAGTACTTC,CASSLSGGAYEQYF
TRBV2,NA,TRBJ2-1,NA,TGTGCCAGTGACTTCGACAGGACTTCATCCTCGGGGAATGAGCAGTTCTTC,CASDFDRTSSSGNEQFF
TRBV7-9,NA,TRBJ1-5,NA,TGTGCCAGCAGCCGAGGGTGGGACAATCAGCCCCAGCATTTT,CASSRGWDNQPQHF
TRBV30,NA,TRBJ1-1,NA,TGTGCCTGGAGTTTCGGGCGGTTAGGGGATCTGGGGACTGAAGCTTTCTTT,CAWSFGRLGDLGTEAFF
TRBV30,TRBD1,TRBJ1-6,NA,TGTGCCTGGAGTGTACCTAACAGGGGGCGGTTTAATTCACCCCTCCACTTT,CAWSVPNRGRFNSPLHF
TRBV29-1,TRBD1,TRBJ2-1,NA,TGCAGCGTTAAGGGGGCGGCTTACAATGAGCAGTTCTTC,CSVKGAAYNEQFF
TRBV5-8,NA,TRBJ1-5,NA,TGTGCCAGCAGCTGGCGTTTCGCTAGCCATTATAGCAATCAGCCCCAGCATTTT,CASSWRFASHYSNQPQHF
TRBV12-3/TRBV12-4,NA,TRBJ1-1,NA,TGTGCCAGCCGCCGGGGGGCGAACACTGAAGCTTTCTTT,CASRRGANTEAFF
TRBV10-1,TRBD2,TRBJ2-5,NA,TGCGCCAGCAGTGATGCGGCTAGCGGGGGGCAAGAGACCCAGTACTTC,CASSDAASGGQETQYF
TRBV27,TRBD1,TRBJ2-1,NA,TGTGCCAGCAGCTTGGACAGGGTAGGCAATGAGCAGTTCTTC,CASSLDRVGNEQFF
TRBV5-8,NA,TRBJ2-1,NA,TGTGCCAGCAGCCGGAACAGGAATGAGCAGTTCTTC,CASSRNRNEQFF
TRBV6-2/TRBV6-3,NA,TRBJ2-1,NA,TGTGCCAGCAGTTATGGGCGGGACGCGCTGTTCTTC,CASSYGRDALFF
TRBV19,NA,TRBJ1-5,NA,TGTGCCAGTAATAATTGGCTTGGCAATCAGCCCCAGCATTTT,CASNNWLGNQPQHF
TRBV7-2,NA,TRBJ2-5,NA,TGTGCCAGCAGCTTAGTTTCGGGTACAGGTCAAGAGACCCAGTACTTC,CASSLVSGTGQETQYF
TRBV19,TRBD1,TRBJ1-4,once,TGTGCCAGTAGTATAGGGACAGGGCGGACTAATGAAAAACTGTTTTTT,CASSIGTGRTNEKLFF
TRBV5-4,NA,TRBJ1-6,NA,TGTGCCAGCACATTCAGATCAGGGTTTCCAAGTTCCTATAATTCACCCCTCCACTTT,CASTFRSGFPSSYNSPLHF
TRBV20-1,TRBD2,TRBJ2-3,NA,TGCAGTGCTAGTGCTTTTTCGCGGGGAGGGACAGATACGCAGTATTTT,CSASAFSRGGTDTQYF
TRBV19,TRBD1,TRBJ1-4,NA,TGTGCCAGTTCCGGGACAGCTGCAACTAATGAAAAACTGTTTTTT,CASSGTAATNEKLFF
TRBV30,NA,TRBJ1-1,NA,TGTGCCTGGAGGAATGGGGCCAACACTGAAGCTTTCTTT,CAWRNGANTEAFF
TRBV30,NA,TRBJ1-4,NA,TGTGCCTGCCACAGGGATACGGGTCCCTCTAGTGAAAAACTGTTTTTT,CACHRDTGPSSEKLFF
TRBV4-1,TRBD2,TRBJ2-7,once,TGCGCCAGCAGCCAAGATCGAACCCCGGGGGGTATATCCTACGAGCAGTACTTC,CASSQDRTPGGISYEQYF
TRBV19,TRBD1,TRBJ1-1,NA,TGTGCCAGTTCCGGGACAGGGGACACTGAAGCTTTCTTT,CASSGTGDTEAFF
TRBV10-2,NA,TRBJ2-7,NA,TGCGCCAGCAGACAACCGGACGGACTCGAGCAGTACTTC,CASRQPDGLEQYF
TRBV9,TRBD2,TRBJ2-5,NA,TGTGCCAGCAGCGTCGGGACTAGCGGGGGGCGGGAGACCCAGTACTTC,CASSVGTSGGRETQYF
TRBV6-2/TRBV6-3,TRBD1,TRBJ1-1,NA,TGTGCCAGCAGTCCGCGACAGGGGGCGCGAGCTGAAGCTTTCTTT,CASSPRQGARAEAFF
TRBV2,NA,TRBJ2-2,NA,TGTGCCAGCATGCTGACACCCTCCGGGGAGCTGTTTTTT,CASMLTPSGELFF
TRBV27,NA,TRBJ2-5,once,TGTGCCAGCAGTTTACTAGGCAGTGCGGAGACCCAGTACTTC,CASSLLGSAETQYF